This section outlines one T cell receptor beta chain sequence together with its context. The specificity of this receptor is unknown. No per-base quality is available; no much larger clone lies one base away. The sample is drawn from a study of blood T cell repertoires in COVID-19 (dated by TCRdb to about 2020). About the study as a whole: Samples from collaborators originated in the United States, Italy and Spain and spanned both the acute and convalescent phases of COVID-19. Samples came from the ongoing ImmuneRACE study (first 160 participants) plus 1,254 subjects from 6 global collaborators. Sample metadata almost always included a de-identified subject ID, COVID-19 status, age in years and sex. Subjects who had been exposed to COVID-19, were actively infected with it, or had recovered from it provided the deeply sampled blood TCRbeta repertoires that made up the dataset. The repertoires were made available in a free public database intended to serve as a resource for research on the immune response to SARS-CoV-2. Where available, HLA class I and class II types were taken from metadata supplied by the sample provider and were not determined by assay-based typing. The prospective study material was composed of cDNA or gDNA derived from T cells, B-cell-depleted T cells, or PBMCs. Here is what the overall study found, with its caveats: The amount of clinical and demographic metadata varied by source and participant and was provided uncurated.

Trimmed from V: 6 bases; trimmed from J: 6 bases; junction bases lacking a gene match: 4. The germline V gene encodes CDR1 LNHDA and CDR2 SQIVND (reference sequence). From cysteine to phenylalanine, the CDR3 is 13 amino acids long. Only the CDR3 portion is preserved as DNA: 39 bases, with reading frame beginning at the first base. TCRbeta CDR3 regions were amplified from genomic DNA using the immunoSEQ Assay, a bias-controlled multiplex PCR. In the source study's methods: Within the assay, amplification of reference gene primers was used to estimate how many nucleated cells each sample contained. Sequence reads were collapsed and filtered to measure the absolute abundance of every unique TCRbeta CDR3 rearrangement. Productive Simpson clonality was computed per sample as the square root of Simpson's diversity index over productive rearrangements. TCRdb mirrors the immuneACCESS table, restricted to in-frame sequences. Some clones are absent from its copies; in checked studies, under half trace to an unresolved V gene, and the reason for the others is unknown. V and J calls and clone size are copied from that table; D and trimming were computed from the DNA. This sample holds approximately 180,000 clones; 75% to 80% were observed only once. More than 25% of the sample rests with the top ten.

The collaborating institutions used their own protocols to collect whole blood in K2EDTA tubes. Collaborator samples were shipped for TCRbeta analysis as frozen whole blood, isolated PBMCs, or DNA extracted from either sample type. The sample consisted of peripheral blood. The TCR originated in a woman in her seventies with acute or convalescent COVID-19. The V and J segments used are TRBV19 and TRBJ2-1; 8 of the junction bases match TRBD1. The DNA is TGTGCCAGTAGCATGGACAGGGTCAATGAGCAGTTCTTC. Its amino acids are CASSMDRVNEQFF.